This T cell receptor (beta chain) comes out of a study of naive and memory T cell subsets. Deletions cut 4 bases from V and 0 bases from J, with 10 bases between. The germline V gene has CDR1 SNHLY and CDR2 FYNNEI. CDR3 length: 15 residues. Overall study findings and caveats: Over 90% of naive TCR sequences appeared only once, unlike memory subsets.

Two oligonucleotides, mixed equimolar, formed the beta constant-region primer covering TRBC1 and TRBC2. Nested alpha and beta constant-region primers with the SP2 primer drove four PCR rounds on ligated cDNA. TCRdb reanalysed the UMI-ligation and nested PCR reads using MiXCR and keeps one entry per CDR3 protein. The data contain about 120,000 distinct CDR3 sequences, roughly 36% of them singletons. A word on this clonotype: Antigen specificity is unknown.

Sequencing used central memory CD4+ T cells from blood. The chain combines TRBV2 with TRBJ1-5, with TRBD1 as a possible D gene (6 bases). The sequence came from a human donor in good health. CDR3 in amino acids: CASSGNRASNQPQHF. The CDR3 DNA follows: TGTGCCAGCAGTGGGAACAGGGCTAGCAATCAGCCCCAGCATTTT.